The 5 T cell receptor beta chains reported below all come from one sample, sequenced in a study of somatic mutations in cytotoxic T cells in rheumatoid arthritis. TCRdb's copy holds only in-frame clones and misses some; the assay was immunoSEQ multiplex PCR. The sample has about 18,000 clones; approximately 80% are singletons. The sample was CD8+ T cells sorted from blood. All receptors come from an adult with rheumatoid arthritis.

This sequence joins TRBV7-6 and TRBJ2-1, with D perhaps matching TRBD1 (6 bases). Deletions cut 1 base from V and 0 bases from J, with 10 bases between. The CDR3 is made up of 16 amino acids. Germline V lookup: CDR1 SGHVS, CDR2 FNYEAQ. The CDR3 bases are TGTGCCAGCAGCTTAGGAGGGGGTAACTCCTACAATGAGCAGTTCTTC. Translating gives CASSLGGGNSYNEQFF. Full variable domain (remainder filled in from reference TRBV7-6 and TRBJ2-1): GAGVSQSPRYKVTKRGQDVALRCDPISGHVSLYWYRQALGQGPEFLTYFNYEAQQDKSGLPNDRFSAERPEGSISTLTIQRTEQRDSAMYRCASSLGGGNSYNEQFFGPGTRLTVL.

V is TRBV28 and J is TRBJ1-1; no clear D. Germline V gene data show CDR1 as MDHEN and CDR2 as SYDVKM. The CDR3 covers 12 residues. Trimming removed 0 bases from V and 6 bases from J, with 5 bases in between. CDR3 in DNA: TGTGCCAGCAGTTTATGGGCCGCTGAAGCTTTCTTT. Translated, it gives CASSLWAAEAFF.

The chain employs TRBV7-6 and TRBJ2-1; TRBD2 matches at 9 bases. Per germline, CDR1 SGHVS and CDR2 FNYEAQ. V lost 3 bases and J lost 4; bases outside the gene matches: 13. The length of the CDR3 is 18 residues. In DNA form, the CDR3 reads TGTGCCAGCAGCTTCGACCGTGCGAGCGGGAGGACGTACAATGAGCAGTTCTTC. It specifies CASSFDRASGRTYNEQFF.

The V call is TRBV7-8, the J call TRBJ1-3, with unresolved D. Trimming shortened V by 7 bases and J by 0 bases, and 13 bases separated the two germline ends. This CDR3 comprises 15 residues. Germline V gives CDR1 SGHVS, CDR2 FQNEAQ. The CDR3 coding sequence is TGTGCCAGCACCACCCCCCGCGTCTCTGGAAACACCATATATTTT. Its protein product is CASTTPRVSGNTIYF. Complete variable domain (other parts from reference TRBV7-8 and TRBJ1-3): GAGVSQSPRYKVAKRGQDVALRCDPISGHVSLFWYQQALGQGPEFLTYFQNEAQLDKSGLPSDRFFAERPEGSVSTLKIQRTQQEDSAVYLCASTTPRVSGNTIYFGEGSWLTVV.

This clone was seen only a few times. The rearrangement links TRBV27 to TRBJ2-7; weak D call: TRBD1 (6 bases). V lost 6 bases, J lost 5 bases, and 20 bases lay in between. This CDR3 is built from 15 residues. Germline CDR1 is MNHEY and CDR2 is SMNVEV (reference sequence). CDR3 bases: TGTGCCAGCAGCCCTACTCCAACAGGGACCCACGAGCAGTACTTC. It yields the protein CASSPTPTGTHEQYF.